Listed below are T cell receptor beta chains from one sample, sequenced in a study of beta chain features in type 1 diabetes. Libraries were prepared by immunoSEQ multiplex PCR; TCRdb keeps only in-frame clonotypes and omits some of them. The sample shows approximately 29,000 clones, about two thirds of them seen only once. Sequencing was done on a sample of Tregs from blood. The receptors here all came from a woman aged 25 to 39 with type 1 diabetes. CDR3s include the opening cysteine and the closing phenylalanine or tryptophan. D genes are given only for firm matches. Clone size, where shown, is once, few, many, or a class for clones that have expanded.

CDR3nt: TGTGCCAGCTCACCCCGGACAGGGGGGGACACCGGGGAGCTGTTTTTT; CDR3aa: CASSPRTGGDTGELFF; abundance: .; d_gene: TRBD1; j_gene: TRBJ2-2; v_gene: TRBV18
CDR3nt: TGCAGCGTAGGACAAGGAGAAAAACTGTTTTTT; CDR3aa: CSVGQGEKLFF; abundance: .; d_gene: .; j_gene: TRBJ1-4; v_gene: TRBV29-1
CDR3nt: TGTGCCAGTAGAGGAGGCCATACAGTTCCCGTCGAGCAGTACTTC; CDR3aa: CASRGGHTVPVEQYF; abundance: .; d_gene: .; j_gene: TRBJ2-7; v_gene: TRBV19
CDR3nt: TGTGCCAGCAGCTTCACGGGGGTTCGGTATGAAAAACTGTTTTTT; CDR3aa: CASSFTGVRYEKLFF; abundance: few; d_gene: .; j_gene: TRBJ1-4; v_gene: TRBV7-9
CDR3nt: TGCGCCAGCAGCCCTACTGGACTAGCGGGAGGGCTGAGCACAGATACGCAGTATTTT; CDR3aa: CASSPTGLAGGLSTDTQYF; abundance: .; d_gene: TRBD2; j_gene: TRBJ2-3; v_gene: TRBV10-1
CDR3nt: TGTGCCAGCAGCTTAGCAACTAGCTGGGCAGATACGCAGTATTTT; CDR3aa: CASSLATSWADTQYF; abundance: once; d_gene: .; j_gene: TRBJ2-3; v_gene: TRBV7-8
CDR3nt: TGCGCCAGCAGTGCAGGGGGCGCCGGTTACGAGCAGTACTTC; CDR3aa: CASSAGGAGYEQYF; abundance: once; d_gene: TRBD1; j_gene: TRBJ2-7; v_gene: TRBV5-1
CDR3nt: TGTGCCAGCAGCGTAGAGGAGGAGACCCAGTACTTC; CDR3aa: CASSVEEETQYF; abundance: .; d_gene: .; j_gene: TRBJ2-5; v_gene: TRBV9
CDR3nt: TGTGCCAGCAGCTTAGAGGGGCCCCGCACAGATACGCAGTATTTT; CDR3aa: CASSLEGPRTDTQYF; abundance: .; d_gene: .; j_gene: TRBJ2-3; v_gene: TRBV7-9
CDR3nt: TGTGCCAGCAGATTCGGACTAGCGGGAGCAGATACGCAGTATTTT; CDR3aa: CASRFGLAGADTQYF; abundance: few; d_gene: TRBD2; j_gene: TRBJ2-3; v_gene: TRBV5-4
CDR3nt: TGTGCCAGTAGTATAGGAAGGGGATCCGAGCAGTACTTC; CDR3aa: CASSIGRGSEQYF; abundance: few; d_gene: .; j_gene: TRBJ2-7; v_gene: TRBV19
CDR3nt: TGTGCCAGCCTTAGCGTCGGCTCCTACGAGCAGTACTTC; CDR3aa: CASLSVGSYEQYF; abundance: .; d_gene: .; j_gene: TRBJ2-7; v_gene: TRBV28
CDR3nt: TGTGCCAGCAGCTTACGGGGGGCTCGGTATGGCTACACCTTC; CDR3aa: CASSLRGARYGYTF; abundance: few; d_gene: .; j_gene: TRBJ1-2; v_gene: TRBV7-9